A single sample is the source of the 23 T cell receptor beta chains below, sequenced in a study of blood T cell repertoires in COVID-19. The protocol was immunoSEQ multiplex PCR, while the TCRdb copy is restricted to in-frame clones and leaves out a portion. The sample has roughly 51,000 clones, about nine tenths seen once. The specimen sequenced was peripheral blood. These receptor sequences come from a man in his 70s with acute or convalescent COVID-19.

This rearrangement joins TRBV28 to TRBJ1-5; 7 bases map to TRBD1. The junction had 17 bases not matched to a gene; V was cut back by 6 bases and J by 6 bases. This CDR3 has 17 amino acids. Germline V gene sequence: CDR1 MDHEN, CDR2 SYDVKM. In nucleotides, the CDR3 is TGTGCCAGCAGCCCACCGGCGAGAAGGGGGCCGGGTCAGCCCCAGCATTTT. The encoded protein is CASSPPARRGPGQPQHF.

The genes are TRBV10-3 and TRBJ2-7, with TRBD1 matching 12 bases. J gave up 6 bases and V 0 bases, and 3 bases lay outside the gene matches. The CDR3 consists of 15 residues. Germline assignment: CDR1 ENHRY and CDR2 SYGVKD. The CDR3 bases are TGTGCCATCAGTGAGTCTGGGACAGGGGGCTTCGAGCAGTACTTC. Protein product: CAISESGTGGFEQYF.

J is TRBJ2-5 and V is TRBV7-2, with TRBD2 identical over 8 bases. V shed 5 bases and J 5 bases; nucleotides not matched to a gene: 7. Germline-derived CDR1 and CDR2 are SGHTA and FQGNSA. This CDR3 comprises 14 residues. The CDR3 reads CASSAQRGMETQYF. The CDR3 DNA is TGTGCCAGCAGCGCTCAGCGGGGGATGGAGACCCAGTACTTC.

This chain links TRBV18 with TRBJ2-3; the D is unclear. This CDR3 spans 17 amino acids. V gave up 4 bases and J gave up 0 bases, with 17 bases separating them. In germline, CDR1 is KGHSH, CDR2 LQKENI. CDR3 sequence (DNA): TGTGCCAGCTCACGGATCGATCTAGGTGCTAGCACAGATACGCAGTATTTT. It translates to CASSRIDLGASTDTQYF.

The rearrangement uses TRBV12-2 and TRBJ2-2; the DNA was not used to check the table's D call, TRBD1. TRBV12-2 is described as a pseudogene. This CDR3 has 18 residues. The CDR3 loop is CASRSPTGAGRNTGELFF. In nucleotides, the CDR3 is TGTGCAAGTCGCTCACCGACAGGGGCGGGAAGAAACACCGGGGAGCTGTTTTTT.

The CDR3 bases are TGCGCCAGCAGCTTGAATAGCGGCTCCTACAATGAGCAGTTCTTC. This codes for CASSLNSGSYNEQFF. The rearrangement joins TRBV5-1 to TRBJ2-1; D may be TRBD2 (6 bases). The germline V and J ends were trimmed by 1 base and 0 bases, with 8 bases remaining between them. The CDR3 totals 15 residues. Germline lookup yields CDR1 SGHRS and CDR2 YFSETQ.

J is TRBJ2-7 and V is TRBV5-1, with D perhaps matching TRBD1 (6 bases). This CDR3 comprises 14 residues. Per germline, CDR1 SGHRS and CDR2 YFSETQ. The V end was cut by 0 bases, the J end by 9 bases, with 16 bases between. CDR3 sequence reads: CASSLAGRGSGQYF. In DNA, the CDR3 is TGCGCCAGCAGCTTGGCTGGCAGGGGAAGTGGGCAGTACTTC.

The chain links TRBV5-6 to TRBJ1-4, with no clear D. Trimming shortened V by 0 bases and J by 7 bases, and 13 bases separated the two germline ends. The CDR3 runs 15 residues. Germline V gives CDR1 SGHDT, CDR2 YYEEEE. CDR3 in amino acids: CASSLAGVSFEKLFF. The CDR3, as DNA: TGTGCCAGCAGCTTGGCCGGGGTTAGTTTTGAAAAACTGTTTTTT.

The chain employs TRBV2 and TRBJ1-1; TRBD1 might be the D (5 bases). The V and J ends lost 5 bases and 0 bases respectively, with 13 bases between them. Germline V gene data show CDR1 as SNHLY and CDR2 as FYNNEI. This CDR3 spans 15 amino acids. CDR3 residues: CASSSGHNMNTEAFF. DNA for the CDR3: TGTGCCAGCAGTTCAGGGCACAATATGAACACTGAAGCTTTCTTT. Complete variable domain (other parts from reference TRBV2 and TRBJ1-1): EPEVTQTPSHQVTQMGQEVILRCVPISNHLYFYWYRQILGQKVEFLVSFYNNEISEKSEIFDDQFSVERPDGSNFTLKIRSTKLEDSAMYFCASSSGHNMNTEAFFGQGTRLTVV.

V and J are TRBV30 and TRBJ2-5; TRBD2 aligns across 12 bases. CDR3 size: 14 residues. V trimming: 2 bases; J trimming: 5 bases; junction bases outside the gene matches: 3. Germline V gives CDR1 GTSNPN, CDR2 SVGIG (reference sequence). CDR3 coding DNA: TGTGCCTGGAGTTCGGGACTAGCGGGCGAGACCCAGTACTTC. Protein sequence: CAWSSGLAGETQYF.

The V call is TRBV7-3, the J call TRBJ2-2; 10 bases match TRBD2. This CDR3 has 16 residues. V gave up 5 bases and J gave up 7 bases; unmatched junction bases: 10. Germline V gene sequence: CDR1 SGHTA, CDR2 FQGTGA. The CDR3 DNA sequence: TGTGCCAGCAGCCCCTTAAGCGGGGGGGCCGTCGGGGAGCTGTTTTTT. Encoded protein: CASSPLSGGAVGELFF.

The sample holds one count of this clone. The rearrangement joins TRBV6-5 to TRBJ2-5; a possible D gene is TRBD1 (7 bases). The germline CDR1 and CDR2 sequences are MNHEY and SVGAGI. Trimming removed 5 bases from V and 2 bases from J, with 15 bases in between. This CDR3 is built from 15 residues. The CDR3 protein is CASSPRTGGQETQYF. The CDR3, as DNA: TGTGCCAGCAGTCCCCGGACAGGAGGGCAAGAGACCCAGTACTTC.

The chain is built from TRBV7-6 and TRBJ1-2; possible D gene TRBD1, 5 bases. Between the trimmed V and J ends, which lost 2 bases and 2 bases, there was a span of 18 bases. This CDR3 is 17 amino acids long. Germline CDR1 is SGHVS and CDR2 is FNYEAQ. The CDR3 protein is CASSLYPQGQRNYGYTF. The CDR3 bases are TGTGCCAGCAGCTTATACCCCCAGGGCCAACGAAACTATGGCTACACCTTC.

The V gene is TRBV6-5, the J gene TRBJ1-6, with D unresolved. CDR3 length: 13 residues. V was shortened by 4 bases and J by 4 bases, with 5 bases between the two germline ends. Germline lookup yields CDR1 MNHEY and CDR2 SVGAGI. The CDR3 region is CASSSRYNSPLHF. CDR3 nucleotide sequence: TGTGCCAGCAGTTCACGGTATAATTCACCCCTCCACTTT.

The V gene is TRBV15, the J gene TRBJ1-1; 11 nucleotides match TRBD1. The CDR3 contains 15 residues. Per the germline V gene, CDR1 is LNHNV and CDR2 is YYDKDF (reference sequence). J was trimmed by 0 bases and V by 7 bases; bases with no gene match: 4. This CDR3 is CATTRTGGMNTEAFF. Here the CDR3 DNA reads TGTGCCACCACGCGGACAGGGGGCATGAACACTGAAGCTTTCTTT.

A single count supports this clone. The rearrangement links TRBV6-6 to TRBJ1-2; D might be TRBD1 (5 bases). The CDR3 extends over 14 amino acids. The germline V gene has CDR1 MNHNY and CDR2 SVGAGI (reference sequence). V dropped 4 bases and J dropped 3 bases, with 12 bases sitting between them. CDR3 amino acids: CASSLAQGHYGYTF. The CDR3 DNA sequence: TGTGCCAGCAGTTTGGCCCAGGGTCACTATGGCTACACCTTC.

This clone showed up just once. The chain carries TRBV5-1 and TRBJ1-5, with TRBD1 matching over 7 bases. Germline CDR1 is SGHRS and CDR2 is YFSETQ. This CDR3 region has 13 residues. The J segment lost 4 bases and the V segment lost 4 bases, leaving 2 bases of the junction unmatched. This CDR3 reads CASSPTGNQPQHF. The CDR3 DNA follows: TGCGCCAGCAGCCCGACAGGGAATCAGCCCCAGCATTTT.

The chain has TRBV13 and TRBJ2-1; 11 nucleotides match TRBD1. The CDR3 extends over 14 amino acids. V dropped 5 bases and J dropped 8; count of bases not matched to a gene: 5. Germline V gene lookup returns CDR1 PRHDT and CDR2 FYEKMQ (reference sequence). The CDR3 nucleotides are TGTGCCAGCAGCGTACGGACAGGGGGCGATGAGCAGTTCTTC. Its protein product is CASSVRTGGDEQFF.

The chain couples TRBV5-1 to TRBJ2-3, with 7 bases matching TRBD1. From germline, CDR1 is SGHRS and CDR2 YFSETQ. The V segment lost 4 bases and the J segment 2 bases; nucleotides outside the gene matches: 4. The CDR3 is 14 residues long. As DNA, the CDR3 is TGCGCCAGCAGCCTCAGGGGGAACACAGATACGCAGTATTTT. Translating gives CASSLRGNTDTQYF.

The V and J genes are TRBV7-9 and TRBJ1-2; TRBD1 is a possible D gene (6 bases). Trimming pared 1 base from V and 2 bases from J, leaving 14 bases between. CDR3 length: 16 amino acids. Germline loops: CDR1 SEHNR, CDR2 FQNEAQ (reference sequence). The CDR3 DNA reads as TGTGCCAGCAGCTTAGTGACGGACAGCGTAAACTATGGCTACACCTTC. Translated, it gives CASSLVTDSVNYGYTF.

V is TRBV11-2 and J is TRBJ1-3; D is unresolved. This CDR3 comprises 15 residues. The germline V gene encodes CDR1 SGHAT and CDR2 FQNNGV. With 0 bases removed from V and 0 bases from J, the gap between germline ends came to 6 bases. The CDR3 spells CASSLDWLSGNTIYF. The CDR3 nucleotides are TGTGCCAGCAGCTTAGACTGGCTCTCTGGAAACACCATATATTTT.

This chain uses TRBV9 with TRBJ2-1, with 7 nucleotides matching TRBD1. The J segment lost 5 bases and the V segment lost 4 bases, leaving 6 bases of the junction unmatched. CDR3 length equals 14 residues. Germline lookup yields CDR1 SGDLS and CDR2 YYNGEE. The CDR3 sequence: CASSYGTANNEQFF. Written as DNA, the CDR3 is TGTGCCAGCAGCTACGGGACAGCTAACAATGAGCAGTTCTTC.

The chain combines TRBV6-6 with TRBJ1-6, with 10 bases aligning to TRBD1. This CDR3 is built from 14 residues. J was trimmed by 7 bases and V by 11 bases; bases with no gene match: 8. Germline V gene sequence: CDR1 MNHNY, CDR2 SVGAGI (reference sequence). The CDR3 loop reads CAARTGGTNSPLHF. The CDR3 DNA follows: TGTGCCGCCCGGACAGGGGGTACCAATTCACCCCTCCACTTT.